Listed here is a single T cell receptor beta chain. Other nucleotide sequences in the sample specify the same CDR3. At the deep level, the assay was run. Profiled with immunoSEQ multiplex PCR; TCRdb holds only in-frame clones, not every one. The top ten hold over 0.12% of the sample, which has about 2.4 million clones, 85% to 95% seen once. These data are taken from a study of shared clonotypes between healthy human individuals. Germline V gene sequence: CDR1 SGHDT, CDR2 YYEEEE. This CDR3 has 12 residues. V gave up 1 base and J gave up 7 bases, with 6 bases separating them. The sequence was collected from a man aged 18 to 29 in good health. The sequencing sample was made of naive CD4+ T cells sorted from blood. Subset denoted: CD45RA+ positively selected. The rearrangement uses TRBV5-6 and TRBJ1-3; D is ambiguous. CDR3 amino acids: CASSLSGNTIYF. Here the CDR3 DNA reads TGTGCCAGCAGCTTGTCGGGGAACACCATATATTTT.